A selection of T cell receptor beta chains follows, all from one sample in a study of blood T cell repertoires in COVID-19. The data were produced by immunoSEQ multiplex PCR, yet TCRdb's version contains in-frame clones alone and is incomplete. This sample carries approximately 100,000 clones, around 80% of them seen once, and the ten largest clones take 20% to 25%. The specimen sequenced was peripheral blood. Receptors were obtained from a man between 60 and 70 years old with acute or convalescent COVID-19. The CDR3 runs from the conserved cysteine through the conserved F or W. The order of the fields is clone size, V gene, D gene, J gene, CDR3 protein, CDR3 DNA. D genes are given only for firm matches. Expanded clones are given a class, and other clones once, few, many or no size at all.

few,TRBV19,-,TRBJ2-6,CASSIVRAGANVLTF,TGTGCCAGTAGTATAGTCAGGGCTGGGGCCAACGTCCTGACTTTC
-,TRBV27,-,TRBJ2-2,CASSLDRLNTGELFF,TGTGCCAGCAGTTTAGACAGACTGAACACCGGGGAGCTGTTTTTT
-,TRBV4-1,TRBD1,TRBJ1-4,CASSQGQGGEKLFF,TGCGCCAGCAGCCAGGGACAGGGAGGCGAAAAACTGTTTTTT
-,TRBV7-6,TRBD1,TRBJ1-1,CASSQSPGQGATEAFF,TGTGCCAGCAGCCAATCCCCGGGACAGGGGGCCACTGAAGCTTTCTTT
-,TRBV7-6,-,TRBJ1-3,CASSLDGLSGNTIYF,TGTGCCAGCAGCTTAGATGGCCTCTCTGGAAACACCATATATTTT
-,TRBV3-1/TRBV3-2,TRBD1,TRBJ1-6,CASSQLGQDSPLHF,TGTGCCAGCAGCCAGCTAGGACAGGACTCACCCCTCCACTTT
-,TRBV7-2,-,TRBJ2-5,CASSLAGAQETQYF,TGTGCCAGCAGCTTAGCGGGGGCGCAAGAGACCCAGTACTTC
-,TRBV5-5,TRBD1,TRBJ1-2,CASSPDMGQGSSSYGYTF,TGTGCCAGCAGCCCCGATATGGGACAGGGGTCTTCCAGTTATGGCTACACCTTC
-,TRBV6-5,TRBD1,TRBJ1-6,CASSYGTARALHF,TGTGCCAGCAGTTACGGGACAGCTCGAGCCCTCCACTTT
-,TRBV10-3,TRBD2,TRBJ2-4,CAISVGGGDKLAKNIQYF,TGTGCCATCAGTGTAGGCGGGGGTGATAAACTAGCCAAAAACATTCAGTACTTC
-,TRBV2,TRBD1,TRBJ1-2,CASRRGGDYGYTF,TGTGCCAGCCGTCGAGGGGGCGACTATGGCTACACCTTC
once,TRBV27,TRBD2,TRBJ2-7,CASRPSGGLYEQYF,TGTGCCAGCAGACCCAGCGGGGGTTTGTACGAGCAGTACTTC
-,TRBV2,-,TRBJ1-5,CASSLSGQGNQPQHF,TGTGCCAGCAGCCTCAGTGGGCAGGGCAATCAGCCCCAGCATTTT
-,TRBV28,-,TRBJ2-7,CASSFSLAGLSYEQYF,TGTGCCAGCAGTTTTTCATTGGCTGGGCTATCCTACGAGCAGTACTTC
-,TRBV10-2,-,TRBJ1-2,CASSALSSYGYTF,TGCGCCAGCAGTGCGCTGAGCTCCTATGGCTACACCTTC
-,TRBV5-4,-,TRBJ1-4,CASSFTGSTNEKLFF,TGTGCCAGCAGCTTCACAGGGTCAACTAATGAAAAACTGTTTTTT
-,TRBV27,TRBD1,TRBJ2-4,CASSDDRDIQYF,TGTGCCAGCAGTGATGACAGGGACATTCAGTACTTC
-,TRBV12-5,-,TRBJ2-1,CASGLVRRIDSYNEQFF,TGTGCTAGTGGTTTGGTACGGAGGATAGACTCCTACAATGAGCAGTTCTTC
-,TRBV20-1,-,TRBJ2-5,CSFRLRAQYF,TGCAGTTTTAGACTGCGGGCCCAGTACTTC
-,TRBV6-4,-,TRBJ2-1,CASSVAQGVGEQFF,TGTGCCAGCAGCGTAGCTCAAGGGGTTGGTGAGCAGTTCTTC
-,TRBV5-4,TRBD1,TRBJ1-6,CASSSGQGANSPLHF,TGTGCCAGCAGCTCGGGACAGGGGGCTAATTCACCCCTCCACTTT
-,TRBV12-2,-,TRBJ1-4,CASRLLLGQGILFF,TGTGCAAGTCGCTTACTCCTTGGACAGGGAATTCTGTTTTTT